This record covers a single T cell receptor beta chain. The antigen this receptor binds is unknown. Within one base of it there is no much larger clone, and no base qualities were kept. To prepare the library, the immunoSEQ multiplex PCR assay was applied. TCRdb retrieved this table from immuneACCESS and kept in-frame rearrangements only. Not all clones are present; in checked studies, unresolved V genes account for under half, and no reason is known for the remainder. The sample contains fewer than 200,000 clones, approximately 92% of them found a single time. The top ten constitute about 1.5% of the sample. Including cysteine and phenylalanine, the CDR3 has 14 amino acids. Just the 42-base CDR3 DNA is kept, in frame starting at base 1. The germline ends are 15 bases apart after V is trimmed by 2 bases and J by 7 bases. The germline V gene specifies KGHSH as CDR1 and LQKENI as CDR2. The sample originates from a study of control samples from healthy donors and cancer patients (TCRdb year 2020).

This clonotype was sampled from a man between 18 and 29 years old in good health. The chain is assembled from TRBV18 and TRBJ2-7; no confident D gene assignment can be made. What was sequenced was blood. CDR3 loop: CASSPDPGSREQYF. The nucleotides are TGTGCCAGCTCACCAGACCCCGGCTCGAGGGAGCAGTACTTC.